Sequencing of this T cell receptor beta chain was carried out in a study of cytomegalovirus exposure and HLA in healthy donors. The V and J ends lost 0 bases and 4 bases, in that order; junction bases with no gene match: 8. CDR3 length: 16 amino acids. Germline V lookup: CDR1 MNHEY, CDR2 SVGAGI. PCR used 60 Vbeta primers and 13 Jbeta primers. Sequencing was performed with immunoSEQ multiplex PCR; in TCRdb, only in-frame clones are kept and a portion is missing. In the table there are some 130,000 clones, approximately 70% of which are singletons. This receptor was identified in a woman aged 60 to 75 in good health and CMV-seropositive. The V call is TRBV6-5, the J call TRBJ2-7, with 8 bases identical to TRBD1. Input material: PBMCs. In DNA form, the CDR3 reads TGTGCCAGCAGTTACTCGGGACAGGACAGGGCTTACGAGCAGTACTTC. This sequence encodes CASSYSGQDRAYEQYF.